This is a list of T cell receptor beta chains from one sample in a study of Ad26.COV2.S vaccination and SARS-CoV-2 variants. Some clones are missing from TCRdb's copy, which holds only in-frame ones; the method was immunoSEQ multiplex PCR. The sample carries hundreds of thousands of clones, roughly 90% recorded once. This material consisted of peripheral blood, taken in a trial of Ad26.COV2.S vaccine versus placebo. These receptors were taken from a person between 18 and 60 years old who received the Ad26.COV2.S COVID-19 vaccine or a placebo. Both conserved end residues are trimmed from each CDR3.

V,J,CDR3
TRBV19,TRBJ2-1,ASSITGGNNEQF
TRBV5-1,TRBJ2-2,ASSLDTGDAGELF
TRBV19,TRBJ2-3,ASSRLAGETQY
TRBV5-1,TRBJ1-6,ASSLTGNSYNSPLH
TRBV25-1,TRBJ2-2,ASSPPGLAPLGELF
TRBV12-3/TRBV12-4,TRBJ1-4,ASSLTAHEKLF
TRBV28,TRBJ1-1,ASSFGENTEAF
TRBV5-1,TRBJ2-6,ASSAGTGASGANVLT
TRBV28,TRBJ2-2,ASSLPPGSTGELF
TRBV6-5,TRBJ1-1,ASSWGRETEAF
TRBV18,TRBJ2-1,ASSGGPSYNEQF
TRBV18,TRBJ1-5,ASSPTTGGLGNQPQH
TRBV7-2,TRBJ2-1,ASSPISSEQF
TRBV18,TRBJ2-7,ASSVGGQGIGEQY